This entry describes one T cell receptor (beta chain). Authors' methods: Scientists estimated how many nucleated cells there were by amplifying reference gene primers. Some clones are missing from TCRdb's copy, which holds only in-frame ones; the method was immunoSEQ multiplex PCR. V, J and clone size are taken as reported in that table, and D and trimming were inferred from the DNA itself. The sample contains roughly 120,000 clones, under 80% of which appear only once. The source of the sample is a study of blood T cell repertoires in COVID-19. Across the study: Samples of COVID-19 (acute and convalescent) were obtained from the United States, Italy and Spain. Sample material is recorded as cDNA or gDNA derived from T cells, B-cell-depleted T cells, or PBMCs.

V shed 5 bases and J 0 bases; nucleotides not matched to a gene: 7. Per the germline V gene, CDR1 is MNHEY and CDR2 is SMNVEV (reference sequence). There are 16 residues in the CDR3. The receptor's source is a middle-aged man with acute or convalescent COVID-19. Sequencing used peripheral blood. This chain links TRBV27 with TRBJ1-5; 7 nucleotides align to TRBD1. Here the CDR3 DNA reads TGTGCCAGCAGTCCTTCACAGGGGCATAGCAATCAGCCCCAGCATTTT. Its translation is CASSPSQGHSNQPQHF.